This TCR beta chain appears in the sequencing data of a study of vaccination and CD4 T cells after COVID-19. Sample treatment: roughly 10-day PBMC culture with coronavirus spike peptide pools or control peptides (ViraFEST assay). PBMCs were cultured at a few million per well with approximately 9.9 IU/ml IL-2 and approximately 10 ug/ml peptide pools. With the Oncomine TCR Beta short-read assay, DNA from cultured CD4+ T cells was sequenced. The genomic DNA was obtained from cultured CD4+ T cells by extraction with the QIAamp micro DNA kit. Each CDR3 protein is one row after TCRdb ran MiXCR on the PCR reads. Of some 19,000 distinct CDR3 sequences listed, around 50% are singletons. About this clonotype itself: Its antigen remains unknown.

The ends were cut back, 3 bases at V and 6 bases at J, with 8 bases in the middle. The germline V gene has CDR1 SEHNR and CDR2 FQNEAQ (reference sequence). This CDR3 comprises 13 residues. This clonotype originated in a human donor who had recovered from COVID-19. The chain is built from TRBV7-9 and TRBJ1-4, with unresolved D. Sequenced sample: CD4+ T cells from blood, cultured in vitro. The CDR3 protein is CASSLGTDEKLFF. The DNA of the CDR3 is TGTGCCAGCAGCTTGGGAACAGATGAAAAACTGTTTTTT. Full variable domain (outside the CDR3, taken from reference TRBV7-9 and TRBJ1-4): DTGVSQNPRHKITKRGQNVTFRCDPISEHNRLYWYRQTLGQGPEFLTYFQNEAQLEKSRLLSDRFSAERPKGSFSTLEIQRTEQGDSAMYLCASSLGTDEKLFFGSGTQLSVL.